This T cell receptor (beta chain) is from a study of blood T cell repertoires in COVID-19. Study context: T cells, B-cell-depleted T cells, or PBMCs supplied cDNA or gDNA.

The authors' processing: From reference gene primer amplification, estimates of nucleated cell counts were derived. Libraries were prepared by immunoSEQ multiplex PCR; TCRdb keeps only in-frame clonotypes and omits some of them. That table is the source of V, J and clone size, and D and trimming were worked out from the DNA. The sample has 170,000 or so clones; about 86% are singletons. The germline V and J ends were trimmed by 7 bases and 6 bases, with 13 bases remaining between them. This CDR3 has 13 residues. The germline gives CDR1 SGDLS, CDR2 YYNGEE. The receptor was isolated from a man over 45 with active or convalescent COVID-19. The specimen was peripheral blood. This chain uses TRBV9 with TRBJ1-4; D remains unclear. The CDR3 is CASGRGRDEKLFF. CDR3 in DNA: TGTGCCAGCGGGAGAGGGCGCGATGAAAAACTGTTTTTT.